This T cell receptor (beta chain) originates from a study of regulatory T cells in long-lasting Graves disease. Study-wide findings and caveats: There were preferences for TRBV28, TRBJ1-2 and TRBJ2-5 in persistent disease.

The sample's time point: newly diagnosed GD, antithyroid drugs for less than 3 months. PBMCs were the source of the RNA used for TCR sequencing. Combining iRepertoire HTBI primers with Arm-PCR of CDR3 regions, the authors built TCR beta libraries. Via MiXCR, TCRdb re-called the multiplex PCR reads, giving one row per CDR3 protein. The profile shows 420,000 or so distinct CDR3 sequences, roughly 15% of them singletons. This clonotype occurred many times. What it binds is unknown. Germline lookup yields CDR1 SGHRS and CDR2 YFSETQ. Trimming left V 3 bases short and J 5 bases short, with 14 bases between. CDR3 length: 14 amino acids. The same data also went into a second study, on T cells in Graves' hyperthyroidism and ophthalmopathy. That study reports: Clinical symptoms, serum thyroxine and TRAb, thyroid ultrasound and orbital computed tomography together formed the diagnostic basis.

The chain recombines TRBV5-1 with TRBJ1-2, with D maybe TRBD1 (6 bases). Sample: peripheral blood mononuclear cells (PBMCs), taken at new diagnosis, from a patient treated with antithyroid drugs. The receptor was isolated from a woman between 18 and 30 years old with Graves disease. Written as DNA, the CDR3 is TGCGCCAGCAGCTGGCAGGGGAGGGGATATGGCTACACCTTC. Translating gives CASSWQGRGYGYTF. Together with reference TRBV5-1 and TRBJ1-2, the CDR3 gives the full variable domain: KAGVTQTPRYLIKTRGQQVTLSCSPISGHRSVSWYQQTPGQGLQFLFEYFSETQRNKGNFPGRFSGRQFSNSRSEMNVSTLELGDSALYLCASSWQGRGYGYTFGSGTRLTVV.